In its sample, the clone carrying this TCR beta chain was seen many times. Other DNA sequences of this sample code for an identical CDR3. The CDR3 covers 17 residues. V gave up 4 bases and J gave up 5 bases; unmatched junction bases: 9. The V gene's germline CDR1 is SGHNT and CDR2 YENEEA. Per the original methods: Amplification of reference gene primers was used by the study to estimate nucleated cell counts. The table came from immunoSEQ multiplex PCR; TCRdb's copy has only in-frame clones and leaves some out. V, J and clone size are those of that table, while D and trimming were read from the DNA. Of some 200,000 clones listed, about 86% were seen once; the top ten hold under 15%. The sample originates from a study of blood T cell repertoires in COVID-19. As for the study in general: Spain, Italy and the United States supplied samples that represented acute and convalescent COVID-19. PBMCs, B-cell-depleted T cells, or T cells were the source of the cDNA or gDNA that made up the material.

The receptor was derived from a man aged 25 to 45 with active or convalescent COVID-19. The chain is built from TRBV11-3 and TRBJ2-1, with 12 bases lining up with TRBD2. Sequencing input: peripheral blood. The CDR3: CASSSRTSGKFDNEQFF. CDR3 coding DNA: TGTGCCAGCAGCTCGCGGACTAGCGGGAAATTCGACAATGAGCAGTTCTTC. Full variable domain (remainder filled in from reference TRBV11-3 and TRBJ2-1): EAGVVQSPRYKIIEKKQPVAFWCNPISGHNTLYWYLQNLGQGPELLIRYENEEAVDDSQLPKDRFSAERLKGVDSTLKIQPAELGDSAVYLCASSSRTSGKFDNEQFFGPGTRLTVL.